This TCR beta chain was obtained from a study of blood T cell repertoires in COVID-19 (dated by TCRdb to 2018 to 2020). A note on the overall study: Samples covering the acute and convalescent phases of COVID-19 were provided by collaborators in the United States, Italy and Spain. Where HLA class I and class II types were available, the types were taken from metadata supplied by the sample provider, not from assay-based typing. The material from the prospective study consisted of cDNA or gDNA derived from T cells, B-cell-depleted T cells, or PBMCs. Deeply sampled blood TCRbeta repertoires from subjects exposed to, actively infected with, or recovered from COVID-19 were included in the dataset. The repertoires were released in a freely available public database intended as a resource for research on the immune response to SARS-CoV-2. Nearly every sample came with metadata listing a de-identified subject ID, COVID-19 status, age in years and sex. Samples came from the ongoing ImmuneRACE study (first 160 participants) plus 1,254 subjects from 6 global collaborators.

Relative to germline, V is 6 bases shorter and J is 0 bases shorter, with 9 bases between their ends. CDR1 and CDR2 are drawn from the germline V gene (reference sequence): MNHEY, SMNVEV. The CDR3 covers 14 residues, taking in both the cysteine and the phenylalanine. Kept here is only the CDR3 DNA, which spans 42 bases and is read in frame from base 1. Overall results and qualifications from the work: How much clinical and demographic metadata was included differed by source and by participant, and the metadata was provided uncurated.

TCRbeta CDR3 regions were amplified from genomic DNA using the immunoSEQ Assay, a bias-controlled multiplex PCR. The paper's data handling went like this. Nucleated cell counts per sample were estimated from amplification of reference gene primers within the assay. To quantify the absolute abundance of each unique TCRbeta CDR3 rearrangement, sequence reads were collapsed and filtered. For each sample, productive Simpson clonality was calculated as the square root of Simpson's diversity index over productive rearrangements. Entries here come from immuneACCESS through TCRdb and include only in-frame sequences with V and J called. Some clones fail to appear in such tables; in the studies checked, an unresolved V gene covers under half of the shortfall, and the cause of the remainder is unknown. V and J calls and clone size are copied from that table; D and trimming were computed from the DNA. The sample table records about 150,000 clones; about 79% of these occur just once. In total, the top ten clones hold about 29% of the sample.

Whole blood was collected in K2EDTA tubes by collaborating institutions according to the institutions' own protocols. For TCRbeta analysis, collaborators shipped samples in one of three forms: frozen whole blood, isolated PBMCs, or DNA extracted from either of those sample types. Of note for this clone: The antigen it binds to is not known. One base away there is no much larger clone; base qualities are not given.

The rearranged segments are TRBV27 and TRBJ1-3; 5 matching bases give a weak D call of TRBD1. Sequenced: peripheral blood. The TCR comes from a woman aged 55-70 years with acute or convalescent COVID-19. The CDR3 region: CASRPQGSGNTIYF. In nucleotide form, the sequence is TGTGCCAGCAGGCCTCAGGGCTCTGGAAACACCATATATTTT.